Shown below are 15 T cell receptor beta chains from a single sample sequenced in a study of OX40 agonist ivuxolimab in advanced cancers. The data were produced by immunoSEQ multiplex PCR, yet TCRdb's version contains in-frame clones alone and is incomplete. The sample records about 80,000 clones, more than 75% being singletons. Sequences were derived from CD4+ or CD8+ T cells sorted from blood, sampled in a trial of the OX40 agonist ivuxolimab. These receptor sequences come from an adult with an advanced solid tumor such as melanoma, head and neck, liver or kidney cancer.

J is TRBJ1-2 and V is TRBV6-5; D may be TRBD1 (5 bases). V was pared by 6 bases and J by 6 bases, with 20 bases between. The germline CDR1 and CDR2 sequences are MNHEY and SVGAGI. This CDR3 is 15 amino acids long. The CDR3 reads CASRHLTRQGDGYTF. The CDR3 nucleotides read TGTGCCAGCAGGCACCTTACGCGGCAGGGCGATGGCTACACCTTC.

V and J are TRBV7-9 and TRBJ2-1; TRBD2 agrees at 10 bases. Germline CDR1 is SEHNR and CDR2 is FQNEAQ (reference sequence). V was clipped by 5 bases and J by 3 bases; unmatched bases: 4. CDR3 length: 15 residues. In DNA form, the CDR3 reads TGTGCCAGCAGCCCTAGCGGGAGAAACTACAATGAGCAGTTCTTC. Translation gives CASSPSGRNYNEQFF.

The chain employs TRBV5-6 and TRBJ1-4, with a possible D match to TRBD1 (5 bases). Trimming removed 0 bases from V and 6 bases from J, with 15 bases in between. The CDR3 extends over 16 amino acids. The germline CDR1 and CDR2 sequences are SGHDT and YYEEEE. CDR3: CASSLGLSRADEKLFF. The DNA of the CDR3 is TGTGCCAGCAGCTTGGGGTTGTCCAGGGCTGATGAAAAACTGTTTTTT.

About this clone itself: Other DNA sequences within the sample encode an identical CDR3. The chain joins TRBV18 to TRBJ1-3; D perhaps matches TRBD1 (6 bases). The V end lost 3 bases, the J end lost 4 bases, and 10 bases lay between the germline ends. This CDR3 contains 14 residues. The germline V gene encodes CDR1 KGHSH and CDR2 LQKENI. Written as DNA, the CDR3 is TGTGCCAGCTCACCTCAGGGGTCCGGAAACACCATATATTTT. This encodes CASSPQGSGNTIYF. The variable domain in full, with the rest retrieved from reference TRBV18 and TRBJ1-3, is NAGVMQNPRHLVRRRGQEARLRCSPMKGHSHVYWYRQLPEEGLKFMVYLQKENIIDESGMPKERFSAEFPKEGPSILRIQQVVRGDSAAYFCASSPQGSGNTIYFGEGSWLTVV.

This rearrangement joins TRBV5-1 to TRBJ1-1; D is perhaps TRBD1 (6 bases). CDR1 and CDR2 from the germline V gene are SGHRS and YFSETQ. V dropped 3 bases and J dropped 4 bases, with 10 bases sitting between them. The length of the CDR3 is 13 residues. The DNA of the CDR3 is TGCGCCAGCAGCTCCCAACAGGGCACTGAAGCTTTCTTT. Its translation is CASSSQQGTEAFF.

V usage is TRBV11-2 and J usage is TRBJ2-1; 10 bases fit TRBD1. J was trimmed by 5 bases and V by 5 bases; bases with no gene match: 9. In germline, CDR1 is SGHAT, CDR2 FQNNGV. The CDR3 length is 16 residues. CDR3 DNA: TGTGCCAGCAGCCCCGAGGACAGGGGGGACAACAATGAGCAGTTCTTC. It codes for CASSPEDRGDNNEQFF.

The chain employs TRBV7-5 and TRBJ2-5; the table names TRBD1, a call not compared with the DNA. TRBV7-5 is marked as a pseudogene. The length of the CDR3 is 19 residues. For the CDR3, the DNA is TGTGTCAGAAGCTTAGCGGGGCCAGGGTGCTTGTCTCTGAAAGAGACCCAGTACTTC. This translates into CVRSLAGPGCLSLKETQYF.

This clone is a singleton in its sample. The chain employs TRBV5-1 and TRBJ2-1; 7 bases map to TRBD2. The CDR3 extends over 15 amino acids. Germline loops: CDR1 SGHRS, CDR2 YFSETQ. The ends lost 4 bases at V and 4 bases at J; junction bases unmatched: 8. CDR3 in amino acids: CASSQGGTSYNEQFF. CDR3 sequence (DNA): TGCGCCAGCAGCCAGGGAGGGACCTCGTACAATGAGCAGTTCTTC.

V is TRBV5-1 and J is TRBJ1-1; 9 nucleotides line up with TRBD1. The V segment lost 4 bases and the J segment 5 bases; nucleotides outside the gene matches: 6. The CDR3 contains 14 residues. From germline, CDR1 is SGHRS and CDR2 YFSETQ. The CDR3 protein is CASSPYRGRTEAFF. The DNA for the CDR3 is TGCGCCAGCAGCCCCTACAGGGGGCGGACTGAAGCTTTCTTT.

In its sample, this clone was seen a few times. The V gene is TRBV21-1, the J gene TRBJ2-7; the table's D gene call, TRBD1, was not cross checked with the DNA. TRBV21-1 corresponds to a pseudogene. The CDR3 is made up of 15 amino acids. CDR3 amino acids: CASSNSRGNLYEQYV. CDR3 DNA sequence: TGTGCCAGCAGCAATTCAAGGGGGAACCTCTACGAGCAGTACGTC.

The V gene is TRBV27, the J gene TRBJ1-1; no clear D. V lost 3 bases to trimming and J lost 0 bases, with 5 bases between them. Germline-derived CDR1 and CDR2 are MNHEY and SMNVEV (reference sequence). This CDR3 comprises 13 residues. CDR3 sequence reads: CASSFLMNTEAFF. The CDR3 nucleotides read TGTGCCAGCAGTTTTTTGATGAACACTGAAGCTTTCTTT.

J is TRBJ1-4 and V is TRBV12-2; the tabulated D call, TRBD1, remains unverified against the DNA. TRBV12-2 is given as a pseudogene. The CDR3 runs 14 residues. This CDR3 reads CASRPDRAGEKLFF. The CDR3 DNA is TGTGCAAGTCGCCCCGACAGGGCGGGTGAAAAACTGTTTTTT.

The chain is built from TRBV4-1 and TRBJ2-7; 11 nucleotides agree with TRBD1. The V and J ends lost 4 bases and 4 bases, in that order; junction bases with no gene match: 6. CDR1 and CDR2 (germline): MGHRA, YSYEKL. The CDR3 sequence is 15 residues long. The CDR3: CASSRTGTGGYEQYF. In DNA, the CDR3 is TGCGCCAGCAGCCGAACCGGGACAGGGGGGTACGAGCAGTACTTC.

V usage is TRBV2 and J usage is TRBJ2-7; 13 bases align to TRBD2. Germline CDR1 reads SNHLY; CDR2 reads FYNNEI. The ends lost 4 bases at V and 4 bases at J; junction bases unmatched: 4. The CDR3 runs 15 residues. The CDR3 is CASSGRTSGSYEQYF. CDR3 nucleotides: TGTGCCAGCAGTGGACGGACTAGCGGGAGTTACGAGCAGTACTTC.

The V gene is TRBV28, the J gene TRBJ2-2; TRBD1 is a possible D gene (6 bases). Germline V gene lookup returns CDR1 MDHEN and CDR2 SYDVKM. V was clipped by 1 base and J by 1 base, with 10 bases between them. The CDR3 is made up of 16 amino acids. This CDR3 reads CASSLYGTKNTGELFF. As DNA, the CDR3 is TGTGCCAGCAGTTTATACGGGACAAAGAACACCGGGGAGCTGTTTTTT. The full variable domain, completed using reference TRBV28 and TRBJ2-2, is DVKVTQSSRYLVKRTGEKVFLECVQDMDHENMFWYRQDPGLGLRLIYFSYDVKMKEKGDIPEGYSVSREKKERFSLILESASTNQTSMYLCASSLYGTKNTGELFFGEGSRLTVL.